This T cell receptor beta chain is drawn from a study of prognosis after radiotherapy for stage I lung cancer. Genomic DNA yielded TCR beta CDR3, amplified by two-round multiplex PCR. Every TRBV and TRBJ gene had its own specific primer in first-round PCR. One entry per CDR3 protein results from TCRdb running MiXCR on the multiplex PCR reads. Of nearly 25,000 distinct CDR3 sequences listed, under 40% are singletons. Node-negative disease was confirmed in all patients by CT and PET/CT, with no prior chemotherapy, radiotherapy or other malignancies. Blood, around 5.9 milliliters, was collected at each of two time points. The CDR3 extends over 16 amino acids. The germline V gene has CDR1 MNHEY and CDR2 SVGEGT. V was cut by 6 bases and J by 3 bases, with 15 bases left in between. This clonotype came up many times.

V is TRBV6-2 or TRBV6-3 and J is TRBJ2-6, with D perhaps TRBD1 (6 bases). The sequences come from PBMCs, collected before or after stereotactic body radiation therapy (not recorded which). The TCR comes from a donor over 45 with non-small cell lung cancer. The CDR3 loop reads CASSRNTGIGANVLTF. In DNA, the CDR3 is TGTGCCAGCAGCCGAAATACAGGGATTGGGGCCAACGTCCTGACTTTC.